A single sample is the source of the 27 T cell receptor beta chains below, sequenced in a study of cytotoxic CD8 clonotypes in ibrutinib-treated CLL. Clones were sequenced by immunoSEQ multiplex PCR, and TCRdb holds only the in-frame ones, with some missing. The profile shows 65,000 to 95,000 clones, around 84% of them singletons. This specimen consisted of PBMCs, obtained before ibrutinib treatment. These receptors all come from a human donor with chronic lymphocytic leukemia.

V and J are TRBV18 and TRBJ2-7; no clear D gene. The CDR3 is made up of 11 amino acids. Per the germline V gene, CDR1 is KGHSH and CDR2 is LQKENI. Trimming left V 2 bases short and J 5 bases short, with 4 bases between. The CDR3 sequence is CASSPSHEQYF. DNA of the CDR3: TGTGCCAGCTCACCATCCCACGAGCAGTACTTC.

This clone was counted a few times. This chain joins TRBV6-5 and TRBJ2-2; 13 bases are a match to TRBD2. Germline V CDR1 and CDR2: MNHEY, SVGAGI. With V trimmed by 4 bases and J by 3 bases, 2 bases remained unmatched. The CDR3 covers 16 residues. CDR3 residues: CASSLGLAGYTGELFF. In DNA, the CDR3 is TGTGCCAGCAGTTTGGGACTAGCGGGATACACCGGGGAGCTGTTTTTT.

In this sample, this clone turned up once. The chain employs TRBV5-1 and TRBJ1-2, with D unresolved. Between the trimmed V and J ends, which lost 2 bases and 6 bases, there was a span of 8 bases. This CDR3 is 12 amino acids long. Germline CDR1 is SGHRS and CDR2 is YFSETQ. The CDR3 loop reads CASSFGDDGYTF. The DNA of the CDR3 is TGCGCCAGCAGCTTTGGGGATGATGGCTACACCTTC.

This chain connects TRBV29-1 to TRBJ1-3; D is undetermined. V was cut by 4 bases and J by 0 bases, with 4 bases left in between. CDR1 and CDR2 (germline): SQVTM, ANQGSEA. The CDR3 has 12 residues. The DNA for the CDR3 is TGCAGCGTTGGTGACTCTGGAAACACCATATATTTT. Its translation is CSVGDSGNTIYF.

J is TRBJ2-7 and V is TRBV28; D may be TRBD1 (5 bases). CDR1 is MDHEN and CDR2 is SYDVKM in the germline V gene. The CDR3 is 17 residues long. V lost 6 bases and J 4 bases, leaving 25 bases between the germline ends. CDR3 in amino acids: CASSSPRAGWKVYEQYF. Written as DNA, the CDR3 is TGTGCCAGCAGCTCCCCTAGGGCAGGGTGGAAGGTTTACGAGCAGTACTTC.

The chain's CDR3 is CASREEGSSRHNEQFF. The CDR3, as DNA: TGTGCCAGTAGGGAGGAGGGGTCTAGTCGTCACAATGAGCAGTTCTTC. The chain links TRBV19 to TRBJ2-1, with D perhaps TRBD2 (6 bases). The germline gives CDR1 LNHDA, CDR2 SQIVND (reference sequence). Trimming shortened V by 6 bases and J by 5 bases, and 20 bases separated the two germline ends. This CDR3 is 16 amino acids long.

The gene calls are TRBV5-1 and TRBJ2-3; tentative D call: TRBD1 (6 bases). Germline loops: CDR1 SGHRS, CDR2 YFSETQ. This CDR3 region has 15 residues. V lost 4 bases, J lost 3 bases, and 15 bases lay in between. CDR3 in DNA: TGCGCCAGCAGCGGGACACCGTTAGTAACAGATACGCAGTATTTT. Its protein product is CASSGTPLVTDTQYF.

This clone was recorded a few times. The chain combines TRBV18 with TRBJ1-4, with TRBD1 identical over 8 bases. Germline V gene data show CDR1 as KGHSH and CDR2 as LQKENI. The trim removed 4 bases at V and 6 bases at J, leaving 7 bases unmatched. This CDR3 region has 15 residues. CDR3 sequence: CASSQHRGSDEKLFF. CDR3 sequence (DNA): TGTGCCAGCTCACAACACAGGGGGTCGGATGAAAAACTGTTTTTT.

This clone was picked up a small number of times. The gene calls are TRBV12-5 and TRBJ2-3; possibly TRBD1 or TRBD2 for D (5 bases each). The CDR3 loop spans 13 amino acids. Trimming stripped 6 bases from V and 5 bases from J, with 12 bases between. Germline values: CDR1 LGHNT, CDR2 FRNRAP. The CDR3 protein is CASGTSGGDTQYF. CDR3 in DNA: TGTGCTAGTGGAACAAGTGGGGGAGATACGCAGTATTTT. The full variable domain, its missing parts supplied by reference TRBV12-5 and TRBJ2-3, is DARVTQTPRHKVTEMGQEVTMRCQPILGHNTVFWYRQTMMQGLELLAYFRNRAPLDDSGMPKDRFSAEMPDATLATLKIQPSEPRDSAVYFCASGTSGGDTQYFGPGTRLTVL.

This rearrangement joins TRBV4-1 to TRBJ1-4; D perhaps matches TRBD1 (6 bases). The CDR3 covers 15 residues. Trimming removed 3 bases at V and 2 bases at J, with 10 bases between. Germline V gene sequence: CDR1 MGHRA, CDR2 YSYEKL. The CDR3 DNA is TGCGCCAGCAGCCATACAGGGTCCACTAATGAAAAACTGTTTTTT. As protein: CASSHTGSTNEKLFF.

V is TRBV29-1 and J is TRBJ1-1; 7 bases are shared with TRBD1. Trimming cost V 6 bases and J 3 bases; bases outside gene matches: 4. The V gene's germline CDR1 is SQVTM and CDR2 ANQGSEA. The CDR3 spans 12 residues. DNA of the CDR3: TGCAGCGTATCAACAGGGGACACTGAAGCTTTCTTT. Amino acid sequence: CSVSTGDTEAFF.

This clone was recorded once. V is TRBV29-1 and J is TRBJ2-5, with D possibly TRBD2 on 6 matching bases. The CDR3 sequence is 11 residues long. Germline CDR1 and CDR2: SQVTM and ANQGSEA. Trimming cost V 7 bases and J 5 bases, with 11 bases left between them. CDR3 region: CSDGTGETQYF. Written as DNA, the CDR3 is TGCAGCGACGGGACTGGTGAGACCCAGTACTTC.

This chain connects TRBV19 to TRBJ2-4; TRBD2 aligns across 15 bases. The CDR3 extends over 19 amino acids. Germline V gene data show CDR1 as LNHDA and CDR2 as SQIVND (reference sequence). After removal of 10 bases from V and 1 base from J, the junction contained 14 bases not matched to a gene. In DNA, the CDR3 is TGTGCCACCCGTACCGGGACTAGCGGGAGGATCGGGGCCAAAAACATTCAGTACTTC. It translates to CATRTGTSGRIGAKNIQYF. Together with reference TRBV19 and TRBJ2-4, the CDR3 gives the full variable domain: DGGITQSPKYLFRKEGQNVTLSCEQNLNHDAMYWYRQDPGQGLRLIYYSQIVNDFQKGDIAEGYSVSREKKESFPLTVTSAQKNPTAFYLCATRTGTSGRIGAKNIQYFGAGTRLSVL.

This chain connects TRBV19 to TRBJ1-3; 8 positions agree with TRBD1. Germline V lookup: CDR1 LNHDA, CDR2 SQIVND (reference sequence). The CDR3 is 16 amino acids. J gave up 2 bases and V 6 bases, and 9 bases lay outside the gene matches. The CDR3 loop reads CASSVARTGPGNTIYF. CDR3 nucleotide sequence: TGTGCCAGTAGCGTCGCCCGGACAGGGCCTGGAAACACCATATATTTT.

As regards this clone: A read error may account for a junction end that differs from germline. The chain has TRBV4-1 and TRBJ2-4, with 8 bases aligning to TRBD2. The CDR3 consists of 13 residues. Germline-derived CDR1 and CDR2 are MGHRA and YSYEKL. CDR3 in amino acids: CASTGLAENIQYF. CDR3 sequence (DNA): TGCGCCAGCACCGGACTAGCCGAAAACATTCAGTACTTC.

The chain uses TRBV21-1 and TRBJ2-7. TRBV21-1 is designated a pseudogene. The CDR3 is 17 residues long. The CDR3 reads CASKVPPWVVEAYEQYF. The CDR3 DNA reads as TGTGCCAGCAAAGTGCCCCCGTGGGTCGTTGAAGCCTACGAGCAGTACTTC.

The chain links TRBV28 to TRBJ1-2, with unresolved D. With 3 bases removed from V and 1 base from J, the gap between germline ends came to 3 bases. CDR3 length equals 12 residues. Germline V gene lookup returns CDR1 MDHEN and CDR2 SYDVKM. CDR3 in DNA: TGTGCCAGCAGTTTTGTTAACTATGGCTACACCTTC. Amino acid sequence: CASSFVNYGYTF.

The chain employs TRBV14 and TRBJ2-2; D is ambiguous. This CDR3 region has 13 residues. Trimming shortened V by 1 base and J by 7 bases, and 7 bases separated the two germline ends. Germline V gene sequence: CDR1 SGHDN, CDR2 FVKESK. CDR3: CASSQVLFGELFF. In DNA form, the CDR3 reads TGTGCCAGCAGCCAAGTACTTTTCGGGGAGCTGTTTTTT. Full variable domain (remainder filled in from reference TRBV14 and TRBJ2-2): EAGVTQFPSHSVIEKGQTVTLRCDPISGHDNLYWYRRVMGKEIKFLLHFVKESKQDESGMPNNRFLAERTGGTYSTLKVQPAELEDSGVYFCASSQVLFGELFFGEGSRLTVL.

DNA of the CDR3: TGTGCCAGTATACGGGGCAGGGACTATGGCTACACCTTC. Translation: CASIRGRDYGYTF. This chain connects TRBV19 to TRBJ1-2; D is possibly TRBD1 (5 bases). Per germline, CDR1 LNHDA and CDR2 SQIVND (reference sequence). The CDR3 covers 13 residues. V shed 7 bases and J shed 3 bases, with 12 bases lying between them.

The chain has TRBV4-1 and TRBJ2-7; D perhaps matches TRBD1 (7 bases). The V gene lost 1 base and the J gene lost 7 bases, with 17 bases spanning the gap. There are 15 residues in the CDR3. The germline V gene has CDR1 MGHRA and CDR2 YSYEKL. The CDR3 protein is CASSQVPLSGGEQYF. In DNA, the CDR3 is TGCGCCAGCAGCCAAGTACCCCTGTCAGGGGGGGAGCAGTACTTC.

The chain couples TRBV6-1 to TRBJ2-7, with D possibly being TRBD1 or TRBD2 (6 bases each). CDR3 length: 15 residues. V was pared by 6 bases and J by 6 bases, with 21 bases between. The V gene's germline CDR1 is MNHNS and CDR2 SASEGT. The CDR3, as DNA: TGTGCCAGCAGGGAGGGGGGTTCGAATCAGCGCGAGCAGTACTTC. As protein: CASREGGSNQREQYF.

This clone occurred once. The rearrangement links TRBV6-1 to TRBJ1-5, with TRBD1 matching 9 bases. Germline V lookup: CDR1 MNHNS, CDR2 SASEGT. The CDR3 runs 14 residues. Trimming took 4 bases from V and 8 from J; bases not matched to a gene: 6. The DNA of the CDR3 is TGTGCCAGCAGTGCAAACAGGGGGCAGAAGCCCCAGCATTTT. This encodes CASSANRGQKPQHF.

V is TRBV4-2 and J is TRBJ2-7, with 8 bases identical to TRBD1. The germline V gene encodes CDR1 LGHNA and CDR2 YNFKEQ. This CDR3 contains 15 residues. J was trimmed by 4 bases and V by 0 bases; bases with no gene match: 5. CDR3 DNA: TGTGCCAGCAGCCAAGAAGCAGGGGGCTTTTACGAGCAGTACTTC. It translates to CASSQEAGGFYEQYF.

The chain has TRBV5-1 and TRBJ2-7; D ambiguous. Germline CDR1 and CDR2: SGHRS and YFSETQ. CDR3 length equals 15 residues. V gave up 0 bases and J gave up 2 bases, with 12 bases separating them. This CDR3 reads CASSLARLYPYEQYF. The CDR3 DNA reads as TGCGCCAGCAGCTTGGCCAGGCTGTATCCCTACGAGCAGTACTTC.

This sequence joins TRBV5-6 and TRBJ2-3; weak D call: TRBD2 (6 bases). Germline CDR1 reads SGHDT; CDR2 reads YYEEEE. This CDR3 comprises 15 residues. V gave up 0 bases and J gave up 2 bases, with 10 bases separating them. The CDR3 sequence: CASSLGPGDTDTQYF. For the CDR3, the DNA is TGTGCCAGCAGCTTGGGACCGGGGGACACAGATACGCAGTATTTT. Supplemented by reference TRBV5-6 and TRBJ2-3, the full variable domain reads DAGVTQSPTHLIKTRGQQVTLRCSPKSGHDTVSWYQQALGQGPQFIFQYYEEEERQRGNFPDRFSGHQFPNYSSELNVNALLLGDSALYLCASSLGPGDTDTQYFGPGTRLTVL.

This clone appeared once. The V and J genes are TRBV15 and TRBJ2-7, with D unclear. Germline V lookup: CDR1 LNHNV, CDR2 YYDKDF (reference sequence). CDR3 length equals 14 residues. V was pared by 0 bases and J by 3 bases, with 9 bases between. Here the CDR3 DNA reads TGTGCCACCAGCAGAGATACCAGCTTCTACGAGCAGTACTTC. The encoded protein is CATSRDTSFYEQYF.

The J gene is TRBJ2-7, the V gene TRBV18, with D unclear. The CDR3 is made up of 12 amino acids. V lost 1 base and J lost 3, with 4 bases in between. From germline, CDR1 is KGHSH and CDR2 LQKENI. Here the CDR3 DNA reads TGTGCCAGCTCACCACAAGACTACGAGCAGTACTTC. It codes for CASSPQDYEQYF.